Listed below are T cell receptor beta chains from one sample, sequenced in a study of blood T cell repertoires in COVID-19. Measured with immunoSEQ multiplex PCR; TCRdb has only the in-frame clones, and not every one. The table shows hundreds of thousands of clones, with more than 80% occurring only once. Sequenced material: PBMCs or T cells enriched from blood (not recorded which). These receptors all stem from a man aged 50 to 60 who had been exposed to COVID-19. Both conserved end residues are part of each CDR3. The D gene is left open where the match is weak. The size entry is marked missing in some rows and otherwise reads once, few, many or a size class.

cdr3_nt	cdr3_aa	clone_size	v_call	j_call	d_call
TGTGCCAGCAGCTCGACAGGGCCCGGGGAGCTGTTTTTT	CASSSTGPGELFF	.	TRBV7-3	TRBJ2-2	TRBD1
TGTGCCATCAGGGGGGAGACAGGGGGCGAGTTCCACTACACCTTC	CAIRGETGGEFHYTF	.	TRBV10-3	TRBJ1-2	TRBD1
TGCGCCAGCAGCTCGGGACAGTCAAGAATGGTTGGCTACACCTTC	CASSSGQSRMVGYTF	.	TRBV5-1	TRBJ1-2	TRBD1
TGTGCCAGCAGCTTAGAGTGGGACAAACATACTGAAGCTTTCTTT	CASSLEWDKHTEAFF	.	TRBV7-6	TRBJ1-1	.
TGTGCCACCAGTGACGCCGGGACAGGGGGTGAAAAACTGTTTTTT	CATSDAGTGGEKLFF	.	TRBV24-1	TRBJ1-4	TRBD1
TGTGCCAGCAGCGTCCGGGGTCTTAACACCGGGGAGCTGTTTTTT	CASSVRGLNTGELFF	.	TRBV11-3	TRBJ2-2	.
TGTGCCAGCTCACCTCCGGGACAGGGGCATGAAAAACTGTTTTTT	CASSPPGQGHEKLFF	.	TRBV18	TRBJ1-4	TRBD1
TGTGCCAGCAGACCCTCTTGGGCCACAACTGATGAGCAGTTCTTC	CASRPSWATTDEQFF	.	TRBV6-5	TRBJ2-1	.
TGTGCCACCAGCATTTCCAGGGGAACTGAAGCTTTCTTT	CATSISRGTEAFF	.	TRBV15	TRBJ1-1	.
TGTGCCAGCAGGGCTCCGGGACAGGGGACGAACACTGAAGCTTTCTTT	CASRAPGQGTNTEAFF	.	TRBV28	TRBJ1-1	TRBD1
TGTGCCAGCAGCTTGGTGCTAGCGGTAAACACAGATACGCAGTATTTT	CASSLVLAVNTDTQYF	once	TRBV5-4	TRBJ2-3	TRBD2
TGTGCCAGCAGGAGCGGGGGGAACACCGGGGAGCTGTTTTTT	CASRSGGNTGELFF	.	TRBV7-3	TRBJ2-2	TRBD2
TGTGCCAGCAGTTATGGGACAGCGAACACCGGGGAGCTGTTTTTT	CASSYGTANTGELFF	.	TRBV6-5	TRBJ2-2	TRBD1
TGTGCCAGCAGCGTAGGAATGGGGCGCGTTGTCTACAATGAGCAGTTCTTC	CASSVGMGRVVYNEQFF	.	TRBV9	TRBJ2-1	.
TGCGCCAGCAGCCAGGGTTTCACAGATACGCAGTATTTT	CASSQGFTDTQYF	.	TRBV5-1	TRBJ2-3	.
TGTGCCAGCAGCTTAGCGGGAGGATACACAGATACGCAGTATTTT	CASSLAGGYTDTQYF	.	TRBV5-4	TRBJ2-3	TRBD2
TGCGCCAGCAGCTTTTCACCGCGGAACACTGAAGCTTTCTTT	CASSFSPRNTEAFF	.	TRBV5-1	TRBJ1-1	.
TGTGCCAGCAGCCTCCCAGGGGAGGGCGAGCAGTACTTC	CASSLPGEGEQYF	.	TRBV5-4	TRBJ2-7	.
TGTGCCATCAACGCGGGACAGATGAACACTGAAGCTTTCTTT	CAINAGQMNTEAFF	.	TRBV10-3	TRBJ1-1	TRBD1
TGTGCCAGCAGCCAACGTCCGGGACAGGGCGGCGGCTACACCTTC	CASSQRPGQGGGYTF	.	TRBV7-9	TRBJ1-2	TRBD1
TGTGCCAGCAGAGCCTCAGTGCGGGTGCGGGGCACCGGGGAGCTGTTTTTT	CASRASVRVRGTGELFF	.	TRBV28	TRBJ2-2	.
TGCGCCAGCAGCCTGGACAGGGGACGGAGAGTTGAAAAACTGTTTTTT	CASSLDRGRRVEKLFF	.	TRBV5-1	TRBJ1-4	TRBD1
TGTGCCAGCAGTGAGGTGACAGGGGGCAGGGAGACCCAGTACTTC	CASSEVTGGRETQYF	.	TRBV6-1	TRBJ2-5	TRBD1
TGTGCCTGGAGTTCCAAAATTGGGACAGGGAAAATCGGTAGCAATCAGCCCCAGCATTTT	CAWSSKIGTGKIGSNQPQHF	.	TRBV30	TRBJ1-5	TRBD1
TGCGCCAGCAGCTTGGCCGGGGGGCCCCGTGTGGACGGCTACACCTTC	CASSLAGGPRVDGYTF	.	TRBV5-1	TRBJ1-2	.
TGTGCCACCAGCAGCGGACCGGGACTAGCGGGAGTCGATGGCGATGAGCAGTTCTTC	CATSSGPGLAGVDGDEQFF	.	TRBV15	TRBJ2-1	TRBD2
TGCGCCAGCAGCCAAGGGGCACCAGCTCGAGAGACCCAGTACTTC	CASSQGAPARETQYF	.	TRBV5-1	TRBJ2-5	.
TGTGCCAGTAGCCTGGGACAGGGAGGAAACACCATATATTTT	CASSLGQGGNTIYF	.	TRBV19	TRBJ1-3	TRBD1
TGTGCCAGCAGCGTAGGTGGGGGGGATCAGCCCCAGCATTTT	CASSVGGGDQPQHF	.	TRBV9	TRBJ1-5	.
TGTGCTAGTGGTACCCCGGGTGGCCCAAGCTCCTACAATGAGCAGTTCTTC	CASGTPGGPSSYNEQFF	once	TRBV12-5	TRBJ2-1	.
TGTGCCAGCAGCTTAAGTCCCCGGCAACGGAGGGGGCCCTACGAGCAGTACTTC	CASSLSPRQRRGPYEQYF	many	TRBV7-2	TRBJ2-7	.
TGCGCCAGCAGCTTGTCTAGCGGGGGGGTTTATGAGCAGTTCTTC	CASSLSSGGVYEQFF	.	TRBV5-1	TRBJ2-1	TRBD2
TGTGCCTGCGGGGGACAGGCCCTTAATTCACCCCTCCACTTT	CACGGQALNSPLHF	.	TRBV30	TRBJ1-6	TRBD1
TGTGCCAGCAGCCCTTGGACAGGGGGCGCCGAGACCGGGGAGCTGTTTTTT	CASSPWTGGAETGELFF	.	TRBV3-1/TRBV3-2	TRBJ2-2	TRBD1
TGCGCCAGCAAGTCACAGGGTTTCACCGGGGAGCTGTTTTTT	CASKSQGFTGELFF	.	TRBV5-1	TRBJ2-2	.
TGCAGCGCTGAGGGACAGATGAACACTGAAGCTTTCTTT	CSAEGQMNTEAFF	.	TRBV29-1	TRBJ1-1	TRBD1
TGCGCCAGCAGTTTTCGGACAAACACTGAAGCTTTCTTT	CASSFRTNTEAFF	.	TRBV5-1	TRBJ1-1	.
TGCGCCAGCAGCTTGGGAGGGGGTAGCAATCAGCCCCAGCATTTT	CASSLGGGSNQPQHF	.	TRBV5-1	TRBJ1-5	.
TGTGCCAGCAGTGCACAGGAGAACACTGAAGCTTTCTTT	CASSAQENTEAFF	.	TRBV2	TRBJ1-1	.
TGTGTCAGCAGTTCCCGTTCTCAGGGGGCAATGATAGGCTACACCTTC	CVSSSRSQGAMIGYTF	.	TRBV6-5	TRBJ1-2	TRBD1
TGTGCCAGCAGCGTGGCCTGGGGGAGGCAAGAGACCCAGTACTTC	CASSVAWGRQETQYF	.	TRBV5-6	TRBJ2-5	.
TGCGCCAGCACCCCACCAGGACAGTACACCGGGGAGCTGTTTTTT	CASTPPGQYTGELFF	once	TRBV5-1	TRBJ2-2	.
TGTGCCAGTTCAGCGACAGGGTATGGCTACACCTTC	CASSATGYGYTF	.	TRBV28	TRBJ1-2	TRBD1
TGTGCCATCAGCCCCTCTGCAGGGTCTGGCACTGAAGCTTTCTTT	CAISPSAGSGTEAFF	.	TRBV10-3	TRBJ1-1	.
TGCGCCAGCAGCTTGGACCCGACAGGGGGAGGAAACACCATATATTTT	CASSLDPTGGGNTIYF	.	TRBV5-1	TRBJ1-3	TRBD1
TGTGCCAGCAGTCTCCCAGGCCAGCCCCAGCATTTT	CASSLPGQPQHF	.	TRBV12-3/TRBV12-4	TRBJ1-5	.
TGTGCCAGTAGTATCCTGGCGGGGGAAGGACAGCCCCAGCATTTT	CASSILAGEGQPQHF	.	TRBV19	TRBJ1-5	.
TGTGCCTGGAGTACCCACCGGGTCCTCTACGAGCAGTACTTC	CAWSTHRVLYEQYF	.	TRBV30	TRBJ2-7	.
TGCGCCAGCAGCTTGGTATCCCAAGAGACCCAGTACTTC	CASSLVSQETQYF	.	TRBV5-1	TRBJ2-5	.
TGTGCCACCATGTCCCGGGACAGGGGTCAAAGTGAGCTGTTTTTT	CATMSRDRGQSELFF	.	TRBV24-1	TRBJ2-2	TRBD1
TGTGCCTGGAGTGTCGGTACAGGGAGTCAGCCCCAGCATTTT	CAWSVGTGSQPQHF	.	TRBV30	TRBJ1-5	.
TGTGCCAGCAGCCAGATGGCGGGACCGGGAAATTCACCCCTCCACTTT	CASSQMAGPGNSPLHF	.	TRBV4-2	TRBJ1-6	.
TGTGCCAGCAGCTACCGACAGGGCTACGAGCAGTACTTC	CASSYRQGYEQYF	.	TRBV7-8	TRBJ2-7	TRBD1
TGTGCCAGCAGCCCTATTTCTAGCGGGGGGGAGACAGATACGCAGTATTTT	CASSPISSGGETDTQYF	.	TRBV3-1/TRBV3-2	TRBJ2-3	TRBD2